Sequencing of this TCR beta chain was carried out in a study of a mutant IDH1 vaccine in newly diagnosed glioma. About the research overall: Patients previously underwent radiotherapy, temozolomide, or both, and most underwent both. Whole-study results and caveats: Around 93% of patients showed vaccine-induced immune responses across multiple MHC alleles. Pseudoprogression looked unconnected to shifts in top peripheral T cell clonotypes.

Time point reported: baseline, week 1 (first vaccination visit). Regarding treatment: pre-vaccination baseline after standard-of-care therapy. Each of the donors came in with new WHO grade 3 or 4 astrocytomas that were IDH1-mutant and ATRX-lost. Notes on this clone: Antigen specificity is unknown.

CDR3 size: 13 residues. The germline CDR1 and CDR2 sequences are MDHEN and SYDVKM. Germline trimming cut 6 bases from V and 4 bases from J; bases unmatched to any gene: 5. Clones were sequenced by immunoSEQ multiplex PCR, and TCRdb holds only the in-frame ones, with some missing. The sample includes over 75,000 clones, about four fifths of them seen just once. This TCR was recovered from a man aged 40-49 years with glioma. The chain recombines TRBV28 with TRBJ1-2; TRBD1 agrees at 7 bases. The sequenced sample was PBMCs, obtained from a glioma patient treated with radiotherapy, temozolomide or both. Here the CDR3 reads CASRSTGVYGYTF. DNA for the CDR3: TGTGCCAGCAGGTCCACAGGGGTCTATGGCTACACCTTC.